The 10 T cell receptor beta chains below all came from one sample that was sequenced in a study of blood T cells in healthy people across ages (dated by TCRdb to the mid-2010s). Preparation of the library involved 5' RACE. Sequencing was performed on an Illumina HiSeq 2500. A second PCR of roughly 6 to 11 cycles was performed with a sample-barcoded 5' primer and a J-beta primer mix. In-frame beta chains were kept once TCRdb had trimmed the public reads at Q25 with fastp and called clones with MiXCR. Rows merge per CDR3 protein into single entries with the most common DNA and genes. This sample holds some 1.5 million distinct CDR3 sequences; roughly 28% were observed only once. Roughly 8% of the sample comes from the top ten. Sequenced sample: blood. Receptors originate from a woman in her 30s in good health.

This clonotype was recorded at least ten times. The chain employs TRBV10-2 and TRBJ2-3; D gene unclear. The CDR3 totals 14 residues. CDR1 and CDR2 (germline): WSHSY, SAAADI. V was pared by 5 bases and J by 2 bases, with 11 bases between. CDR3 sequence reads: CASSQFRVTDTQYF. The CDR3 bases are TGCGCCAGCAGTCAATTTAGGGTCACAGATACGCAGTATTTT.

The V call is TRBV30, the J call TRBJ2-7; the D gene is possibly TRBD1 (5 bases). This CDR3 has 15 amino acids. Per germline, CDR1 GTSNPN and CDR2 SVGIG (reference sequence). V dropped 3 bases and J dropped 4 bases, with 19 bases sitting between them. The CDR3 spells CAWSPTDDRVYEQYF. The CDR3 region has the DNA TGTGCCTGGAGCCCCACCGACGACAGAGTGTACGAGCAGTACTTC. Complete variable domain (other parts from reference TRBV30 and TRBJ2-7): SQTIHQWPATLVQPVGSPLSLECTVEGTSNPNLYWYRQAAGRGLQLLFYSVGIGQISSEVPQNLSASRPQDRQFILSSKKLLLSDSGFYLCAWSPTDDRVYEQYFGPGTRLTVT.

In this sample, this clonotype turned up many times. This sequence joins TRBV5-1 and TRBJ2-1; D gene uncertain. CDR3 length: 16 residues. Trimming cost V 0 bases and J 0 bases, with 10 bases left between them. Germline CDR1 reads SGHRS; CDR2 reads YFSETQ. In nucleotides, the CDR3 is TGCGCCAGCAGCTTGGGAGGCAGTAGCTCCTACAATGAGCAGTTCTTC. Translated, it gives CASSLGGSSSYNEQFF.

In its sample, this clonotype was seen a few times. CDR3 sequence reads: CASSEDRTGETQYF. CDR3 DNA: TGCGCCAGCAGTGAGGACCGGACGGGGGAGACCCAGTACTTC. V is TRBV10-1 and J is TRBJ2-5; perhaps TRBD2 as D (5 bases). The CDR3 loop spans 14 amino acids. Trimming removed 2 bases at V and 5 bases at J, with 12 bases between. Looked up from germline, CDR1 is WNHNN and CDR2 is SYGVQD (reference sequence).

This clonotype was seen a few times. The rearrangement links TRBV20-1 to TRBJ2-5, with 12 nucleotides matching TRBD2. Germline V gene data show CDR1 as DFQATT and CDR2 as SNEGSKA (reference sequence). The CDR3 runs to 15 residues. Trimming took 3 bases from V and 11 from J; bases not matched to a gene: 13. CDR3 sequence reads: CSASGLAGPQREQYF. The CDR3 DNA follows: TGCAGTGCTAGCGGACTAGCGGGACCTCAGAGGGAGCAGTACTTC.

The rearrangement links TRBV6-6 to TRBJ2-3; 9 bases map to TRBD1. The V gene end was trimmed by 8 bases and the J gene end by 3 bases; junction bases not matched to a gene: 9. Germline loops: CDR1 MNHNY, CDR2 SVGAGI (reference sequence). The CDR3 spans 15 residues. The chain's CDR3 is CASRRPGQGTDTQYF. CDR3 nucleotide sequence: TGTGCCAGCCGAAGACCGGGACAGGGTACAGATACGCAGTATTTT.

This clonotype was seen a handful of times. The V and J genes are TRBV5-1 and TRBJ1-2; D remains ambiguous. V lost 10 bases to trimming and J lost 8 bases, with 9 bases between them. Looked up from germline, CDR1 is SGHRS and CDR2 is YFSETQ. The CDR3 consists of 9 residues. The CDR3 DNA is TGCGCCTACTGGAGAGGCTACACCTTC. Translating gives CAYWRGYTF.

A few counts support this clonotype. V usage is TRBV6-2 or TRBV6-3 and J usage is TRBJ2-3; 10 nucleotides align to TRBD2. The V gene's germline CDR1 is MNHEY and CDR2 SVGEGT. This CDR3 has 12 residues. The J segment lost 9 bases and the V segment lost 5 bases, leaving 2 bases of the junction unmatched. The DNA of the CDR3 is TGTGCCAGCAGTCAACTAGCGGGGACGCAGTATTTT. Its protein is CASSQLAGTQYF.

Here the CDR3 reads CASSLGDRADFF. The CDR3 nucleotides are TGTGCCAGCAGCTTAGGGGACAGGGCCGATTTCTTT. J is TRBJ1-1 and V is TRBV7-9; 9 nucleotides match TRBD1. With 1 base clipped from V and 13 bases from J, the junction kept 4 bases outside the gene matches. CDR1 and CDR2 (germline): SEHNR, FQNEAQ (reference sequence). This CDR3 comprises 12 residues.

J is TRBJ1-1 and V is TRBV6-6, with TRBD1 matching 9 bases. This CDR3 region has 13 residues. Per the germline V gene, CDR1 is MNHNY and CDR2 is SVGAGI (reference sequence). V shed 8 bases, J shed 3 bases, and the junction held 4 bases outside the gene matches. The CDR3 sequence: CASSYRGHTEAFF. The CDR3 coding sequence is TGTGCCAGCTCTTACAGGGGGCACACTGAAGCTTTCTTT.